Here is one T cell receptor (beta chain) with its context. No antigen is known for it. The source of the sample is a study of shared clonotypes between healthy human individuals. Findings and limits, study-wide: Four donors shared approximately 5% of their naive CD4 clonotypes. Even with large depth, rarefaction showed that sorted-subset sequencing was incomplete. Represented diversity, genetic and exposure-history alike, was limited by few donors.

This CDR3 has 12 amino acids. Per germline, CDR1 GTSNPN and CDR2 SVGIG (reference sequence). Trimming pared 4 bases from V and 3 bases from J, leaving 9 bases between. Original analysis: ImmunoSEQ only sent back junction sequences with no quality scores, so filtering was done differently. Generated by immunoSEQ multiplex PCR, the TCRdb table keeps only in-frame clones and is missing some. That table gives V, J and clone size, and the DNA gave D and trimming. The table lists millions of clones, roughly nine tenths of them singletons, with 0.14% in the top ten. Specimen: naive CD4+ T cells sorted from blood. The subset: CD45RA+ positively selected. The V gene is TRBV30, the J gene TRBJ1-2; the D gene is possibly TRBD1 (6 bases). The receptor's source is a man aged 18 to 30 in good health. As DNA, the CDR3 is TGTGCCTGGACAGGGGATTACTATGGCTACACCTTC. It translates to CAWTGDYYGYTF.